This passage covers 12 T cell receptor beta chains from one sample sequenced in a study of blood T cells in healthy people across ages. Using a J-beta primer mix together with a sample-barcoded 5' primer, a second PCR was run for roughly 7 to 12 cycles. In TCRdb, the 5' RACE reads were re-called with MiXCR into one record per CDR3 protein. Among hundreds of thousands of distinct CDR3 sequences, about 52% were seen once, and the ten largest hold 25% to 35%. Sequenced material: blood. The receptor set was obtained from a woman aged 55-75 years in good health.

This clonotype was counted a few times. CDR3 DNA sequence: TGTGCCAGCAGTTTAACCGGGACAGTGTATGGCTACACCTTC. This encodes CASSLTGTVYGYTF. The chain uses TRBV27 and TRBJ1-2, with 7 bases lining up with TRBD1. Germline loops: CDR1 MNHEY, CDR2 SMNVEV (reference sequence). The CDR3 is 14 residues long. The trim removed 2 bases at V and 5 bases at J, leaving 5 bases unmatched.

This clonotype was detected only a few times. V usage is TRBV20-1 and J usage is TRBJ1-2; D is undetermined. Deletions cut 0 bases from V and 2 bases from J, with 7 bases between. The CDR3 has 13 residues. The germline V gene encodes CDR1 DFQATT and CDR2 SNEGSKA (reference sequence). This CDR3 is CSARDPQNYGYTF. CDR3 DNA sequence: TGCAGTGCTAGAGATCCGCAGAACTATGGCTACACCTTC.

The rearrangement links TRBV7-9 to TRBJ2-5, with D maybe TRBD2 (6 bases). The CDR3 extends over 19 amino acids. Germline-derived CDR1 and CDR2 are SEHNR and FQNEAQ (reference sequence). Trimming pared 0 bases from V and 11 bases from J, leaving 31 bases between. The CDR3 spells CASSLASRVAGRPLNEQYF. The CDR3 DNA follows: TGTGCCAGCAGCTTAGCCTCCAGGGTGGCGGGGCGACCCCTCAATGAGCAGTACTTC.

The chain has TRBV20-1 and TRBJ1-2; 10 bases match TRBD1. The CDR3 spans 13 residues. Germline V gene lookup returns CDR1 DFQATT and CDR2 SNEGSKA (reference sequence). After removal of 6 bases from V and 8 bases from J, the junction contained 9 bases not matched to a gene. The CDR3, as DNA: TGCAGTGCCCAGGACAGGGGGAGTTCAGGCTACACCTTC. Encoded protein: CSAQDRGSSGYTF.

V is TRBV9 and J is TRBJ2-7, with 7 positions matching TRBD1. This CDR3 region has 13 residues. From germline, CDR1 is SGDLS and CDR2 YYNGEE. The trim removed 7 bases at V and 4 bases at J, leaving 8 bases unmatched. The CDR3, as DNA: TGTGCCAGCGGACAGGAGGCAGGTTACGAGCAGTACTTC. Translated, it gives CASGQEAGYEQYF.

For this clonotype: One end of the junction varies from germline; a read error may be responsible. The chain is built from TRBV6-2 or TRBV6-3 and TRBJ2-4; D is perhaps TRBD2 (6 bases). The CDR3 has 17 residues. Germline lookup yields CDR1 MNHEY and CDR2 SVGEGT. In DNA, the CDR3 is TGTGTCAGCAGCCCCGCTAGCGACCAAATAGCCAAAAACATTCAGTACTTC. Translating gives CVSSPASDQIAKNIQYF.

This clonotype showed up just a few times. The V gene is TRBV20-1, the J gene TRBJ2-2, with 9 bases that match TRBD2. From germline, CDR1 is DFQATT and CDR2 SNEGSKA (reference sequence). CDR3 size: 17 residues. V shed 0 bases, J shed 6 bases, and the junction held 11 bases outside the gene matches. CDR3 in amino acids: CSARDPGSGSVAGELFF. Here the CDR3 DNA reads TGCAGTGCTAGAGATCCAGGTAGCGGGAGTGTGGCCGGGGAGCTGTTTTTT.

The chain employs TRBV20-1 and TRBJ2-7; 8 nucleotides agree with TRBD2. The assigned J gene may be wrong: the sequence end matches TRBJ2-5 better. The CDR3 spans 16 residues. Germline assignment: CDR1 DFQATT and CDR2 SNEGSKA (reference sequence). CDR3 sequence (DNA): TGCAGTGCTAGAGAAGGAGCGGGAGCGGTAAGAGAGACCCAGTACTTC. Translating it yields CSAREGAGAVRETQYF.

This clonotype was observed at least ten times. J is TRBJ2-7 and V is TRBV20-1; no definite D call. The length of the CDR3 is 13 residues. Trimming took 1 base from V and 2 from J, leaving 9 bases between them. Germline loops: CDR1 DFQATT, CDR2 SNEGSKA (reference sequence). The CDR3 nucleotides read TGCAGTGCTAGAGTTGACCTCCCCTACGAGCAGTACTTC. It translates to CSARVDLPYEQYF.

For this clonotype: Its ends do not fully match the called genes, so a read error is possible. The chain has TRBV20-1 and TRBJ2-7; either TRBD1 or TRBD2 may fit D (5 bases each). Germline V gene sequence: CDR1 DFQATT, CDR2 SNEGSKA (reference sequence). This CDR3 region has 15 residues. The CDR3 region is CRASPAGTFTYEQYF. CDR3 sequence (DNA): TGCCGTGCTAGTCCCGCAGGGACGTTCACCTACGAGCAGTACTTC.

The CDR3 DNA reads TGCAGCGTTGAACAAGGCCTCGGCACTGAAGCTTTCTTT. Translated: CSVEQGLGTEAFF. This chain links TRBV29-1 with TRBJ1-1; D gene unclear. The CDR3 spans 13 residues. V dropped 2 bases and J dropped 4 bases, with 11 bases sitting between them. Germline V gene lookup returns CDR1 SQVTM and CDR2 ANQGSEA. Looking up the rest from reference TRBV29-1 and TRBJ1-1 gives the full variable domain: SAVISQKPSRDICQRGTSLTIQCQVDSQVTMMFWYRQQPGQSLTLIATANQGSEATYESGFVIDKFPISRPNLTFSTLTVSNMSPEDSSIYLCSVEQGLGTEAFFGQGTRLTVV.

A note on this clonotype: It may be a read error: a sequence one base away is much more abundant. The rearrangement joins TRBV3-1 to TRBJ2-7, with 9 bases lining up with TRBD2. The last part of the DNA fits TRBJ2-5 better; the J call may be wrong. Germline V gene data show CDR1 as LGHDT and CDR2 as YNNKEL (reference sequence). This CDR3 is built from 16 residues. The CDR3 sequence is CASSLQGREGEETQYF. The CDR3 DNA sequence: TGTGCCAGCAGCCTACAGGGGCGGGAGGGTGAGGAGACCCAGTACTTC.